These 30 T cell receptor beta chains share one sample of origin, sequenced in a study of T-cell reconstitution after alpha-beta-depleted transplantation in children. As it was prepared, the TCRbeta library received unique molecular identifiers. Using its own MiXCR run on the PCR reads, TCRdb lists one record per CDR3 protein. This repertoire shows around 300,000 distinct CDR3 sequences, about 9.4% found once; its top ten account for 7.5%. The sample was PBMCs, taken before TCRalphabeta/CD19-depleted stem cell transplant. These receptors all stem from a boy under three years old with acute myeloid leukemia, due to receive a stem cell transplant.

This clonotype was seen repeatedly, ten times or more. The chain links TRBV15 to TRBJ2-7, with 9 bases aligning to TRBD1. Germline CDR1 is LNHNV and CDR2 is YYDKDF (reference sequence). The CDR3 covers 14 residues. Losses at the gene ends were 5 bases for V and 2 bases for J; bases not matched to a gene: 4. The CDR3 protein is CATSFRTGAYEQYF. The CDR3 bases are TGTGCCACCAGCTTCCGGACAGGGGCCTACGAGCAGTACTTC.

At least ten counts were recorded for this clonotype. The rearrangement links TRBV7-9 to TRBJ1-2, with a tentative D call TRBD1 (5 bases). V shed 5 bases and J shed 1 base, with 11 bases lying between them. The CDR3 spans 14 residues. The V gene's germline CDR1 is SEHNR and CDR2 FQNEAQ (reference sequence). CDR3 coding DNA: TGTGCCAGCAGCCAACCGACAGTTAACTATGGCTACACCTTC. Its translation: CASSQPTVNYGYTF.

Ten or more counts support this clonotype. V and J are TRBV10-3 and TRBJ1-2, with D perhaps TRBD1 (5 bases). V gave up 2 bases and J gave up 4 bases, with 20 bases separating them. CDR3 length equals 17 residues. Per germline, CDR1 ENHRY and CDR2 SYGVKD. The chain's CDR3 is CAISEAKGTASLYGYTF. The CDR3 region has the DNA TGTGCCATCAGTGAGGCTAAAGGGACCGCGTCCCTCTATGGCTACACCTTC.

This clonotype was observed at least ten times. The chain recombines TRBV5-1 with TRBJ2-7; D remains unclear. The CDR3 spans 11 residues. The germline V and J ends were trimmed by 2 bases and 5 bases, with 5 bases remaining between them. In germline, CDR1 is SGHRS, CDR2 YFSETQ. The CDR3 protein is CASSFANEQYF. Here the CDR3 DNA reads TGCGCCAGCAGCTTCGCAAACGAGCAGTACTTC.

A remark on this clonotype: Given a much more abundant clone one base away, this may be a read error. V and J are TRBV27 and TRBJ2-7; D call uncertain. The V gene lost 5 bases and the J gene lost 10 bases, with 12 bases spanning the gap. This CDR3 has 11 amino acids. CDR1 and CDR2 from the germline V gene are MNHEY and SMNVEV (reference sequence). The DNA of the CDR3 is TGTGCCAGCAGTCCCTTGGGCGACCAGTACTTC. As protein: CASSPLGDQYF.

This clonotype was detected many times. The chain has TRBV11-2 and TRBJ1-2, with no clear D. Germline V lookup: CDR1 SGHAT, CDR2 FQNNGV. The CDR3 totals 14 residues. V lost 1 base and J 3 bases, leaving 9 bases between the germline ends. As DNA, the CDR3 is TGTGCCAGCAGCTTAGCTGTAGGGCACTATGGCTACACCTTC. This sequence encodes CASSLAVGHYGYTF. The whole variable domain, remainder taken from reference TRBV11-2 and TRBJ1-2, is EAGVAQSPRYKIIEKRQSVAFWCNPISGHATLYWYQQILGQGPKLLIQFQNNGVVDDSQLPKDRFSAERLKGVDSTLKIQPAKLEDSAVYLCASSLAVGHYGYTFGSGTRLTVV.

The J gene is TRBJ2-2, the V gene TRBV7-2; TRBD1 agrees at 9 bases. This CDR3 has 16 residues. With V trimmed by 7 bases and J by 2 bases, 8 bases remained unmatched. From germline, CDR1 is SGHTA and CDR2 FQGNSA. The DNA of the CDR3 is TGTGCCAGCACCCTCCCGGGACAGGGAAACACCGGGGAGCTGTTTTTT. It translates to CASTLPGQGNTGELFF.

This clonotype has more than one count but fewer than ten. CDR3: CASSSYMADAVQETQYF. CDR3 coding DNA: TGTGCCAGCAGCTCGTATATGGCTGATGCTGTTCAAGAGACCCAGTACTTC. The chain employs TRBV11-2 and TRBJ2-5; D call uncertain. The CDR3 runs 17 residues. Germline V CDR1 and CDR2: SGHAT, FQNNGV. V was cut by 4 bases and J by 2 bases, with 20 bases left in between.

A remark on this clonotype: It may be a read error: a sequence one base away is much more abundant. The CDR3 sequence: CATSGSARWELFF. In DNA form, the CDR3 reads TGTGCCACCAGTGGAAGCGCCCGCTGGGAGCTGTTTTTT. This rearrangement joins TRBV24-1 to TRBJ2-2, with D unresolved. Deletions cut 5 bases from V and 9 bases from J, with 12 bases between. The CDR3 covers 13 residues. CDR1 and CDR2 (germline): KGHDR, SFDVKD.

CDR3 residues: CASRGTGRAGDEQFF. For the CDR3, the DNA is TGTGCCAGCAGGGGCACAGGGAGAGCGGGAGATGAGCAGTTCTTC. The rearrangement links TRBV6-5 to TRBJ2-1; 8 nucleotides align to TRBD2. V shed 6 bases and J 8 bases; nucleotides not matched to a gene: 12. CDR1 and CDR2 (germline): MNHEY, SVGAGI. The CDR3 has 15 amino acids.

This clonotype was counted many times. The junction departs from the called germline gene at one end, perhaps through a read error. CDR3 residues: CAIAGNSGELFF. In DNA form, the CDR3 reads TGTGCCATCGCCGGGAACTCCGGGGAGCTGTTTTTT. The rearrangement uses TRBV10-3 and TRBJ2-2; D is perhaps TRBD2 (5 bases). Germline V gene lookup returns CDR1 ENHRY and CDR2 SYGVKD. The CDR3 covers 12 residues.

This clonotype was counted between two and nine times. The chain couples TRBV20-1 to TRBJ2-1; 8 bases map to TRBD2. Germline-derived CDR1 and CDR2 are DFQATT and SNEGSKA (reference sequence). With 3 bases clipped from V and 12 bases from J, the junction kept 16 bases outside the gene matches. The CDR3 consists of 15 residues. CDR3 sequence reads: CSASIPGLAGRAQFF. DNA of the CDR3: TGCAGTGCTAGTATCCCCGGCCTAGCGGGTCGTGCGCAGTTCTTC.

This clonotype was observed at least ten times. In nucleotides, the CDR3 is TGTGCCAGCAGGAGAGGGAATGAGTACACCGGGGAGCTGTTTTTT. Translation: CASRRGNEYTGELFF. V and J are TRBV27 and TRBJ2-2; TRBD2 is a possible D gene (5 bases). Germline V gene sequence: CDR1 MNHEY, CDR2 SMNVEV (reference sequence). The CDR3 runs 15 residues. The V end was cut by 6 bases, the J end by 3 bases, with 14 bases between.

J is TRBJ2-3 and V is TRBV7-8, with D hard to call. Germline loops: CDR1 SGHVS, CDR2 FQNEAQ. Between the trimmed V and J ends, which lost 2 bases and 0 bases, there was a span of 15 bases. The CDR3 contains 17 residues. This chain's CDR3 is CASSLRLLATSTDTQYF. The CDR3 DNA reads TGTGCCAGCAGCTTACGTCTATTGGCAACTAGCACAGATACGCAGTATTTT.

This clonotype was seen repeatedly, ten times or more. The chain employs TRBV12-3 or TRBV12-4 and TRBJ2-5; D may match TRBD1 or TRBD2 (5 bases each). Trimming cost V 4 bases and J 7 bases, with 13 bases left between them. This CDR3 comprises 13 residues. This CDR3 is CASSWGKTGTQYF. Here the CDR3 DNA reads TGTGCCAGCAGTTGGGGGAAAACCGGGACCCAGTACTTC.

This clonotype came up many times. The CDR3 loop reads CSVSPRTFYEQYF. In DNA, the CDR3 is TGCAGTGTTAGCCCCAGAACCTTTTACGAGCAGTACTTC. V and J are TRBV20-1 and TRBJ2-7, with D uncertain. CDR1 is DFQATT and CDR2 is SNEGSKA in the germline V gene (reference sequence). Trimming took 7 bases from V and 4 from J, leaving 17 bases between them. The CDR3 has 13 amino acids.

This clonotype was seen a handful of times. The chain recombines TRBV5-6 with TRBJ2-5, with D uncertain. Germline V gene lookup returns CDR1 SGHDT and CDR2 YYEEEE. Trimming shortened V by 4 bases and J by 0 bases, and 19 bases separated the two germline ends. This CDR3 is 17 amino acids long. CDR3 sequence: CASSLLFGPTYQETQYF. Here the CDR3 DNA reads TGTGCCAGCAGCCTGCTCTTCGGACCGACGTACCAAGAGACCCAGTACTTC.

V and J are TRBV7-9 and TRBJ2-7; 13 nucleotides agree with TRBD2. From germline, CDR1 is SEHNR and CDR2 FQNEAQ (reference sequence). V shed 5 bases and J 4 bases; nucleotides not matched to a gene: 5. The CDR3 sequence is 15 residues long. The CDR3 sequence is CASSGTSGGGYEQYF. In DNA, the CDR3 is TGTGCCAGCAGCGGAACTAGCGGGGGGGGTTACGAGCAGTACTTC.

This clonotype was detected many times. The chain recombines TRBV6-5 with TRBJ2-7; 8 bases are shared with TRBD2. V was clipped by 2 bases and J by 7 bases; unmatched bases: 10. This CDR3 contains 15 residues. Germline CDR1 and CDR2: MNHEY and SVGAGI. The chain's CDR3 is CASSYTREGRLEQYF. The CDR3 bases are TGTGCCAGCAGTTACACACGGGAGGGCCGGTTGGAGCAGTACTTC.

This clonotype was recorded many times. The J gene is TRBJ2-1, the V gene TRBV4-3; D ambiguous. CDR1 LGHNA and CDR2 YSLEER come from the germline V gene. The V end lost 4 bases, the J end lost 10 bases, and 14 bases lay between the germline ends. The CDR3 totals 13 residues. DNA for the CDR3: TGCGCCAGCAGCCGCCATCCCACGGCAGAGCAGTTCTTC. Translated, it gives CASSRHPTAEQFF.

This clonotype was seen just once. A single base separates this from a much larger clone, so it may be a read error. No conserved phenylalanine or tryptophan ends this CDR3, so it is likely a read error. The CDR3 sequence: CASSVESGRAYEQYL. The CDR3 DNA reads as TGTGCCAGCAGCGTAGAATCTGGGAGGGCCTACGAGCAGTACCTC. The gene calls are TRBV9 and TRBJ2-7, with TRBD2 matching over 7 bases. J was trimmed by 2 bases and V by 0 bases; bases with no gene match: 5. The CDR3 covers 15 residues. The germline V gene has CDR1 SGDLS and CDR2 YYNGEE.

This clonotype was seen repeatedly, ten times or more. J is TRBJ2-1 and V is TRBV24-1, with D unresolved. The CDR3 totals 14 residues. V lost 3 bases to trimming and J lost 4 bases, with 9 bases between them. Germline values: CDR1 KGHDR, CDR2 SFDVKD. CDR3 loop: CATSDPHPYNEQFF. The CDR3 DNA reads as TGTGCCACCAGTGATCCCCACCCTTACAATGAGCAGTTCTTC.

On this clonotype itself: A much more abundant neighbour one base away suggests this may be a read error. Here the CDR3 DNA reads TGTGCCAGCAGGCCAGGCACTGAAGCTTTCTTT. It encodes CASRPGTEAFF. V and J are TRBV6-6 and TRBJ1-1, with no clear D. The V gene lost 6 bases and the J gene lost 4 bases, with 6 bases spanning the gap. There are 11 residues in the CDR3. Germline assignment: CDR1 MNHNY and CDR2 SVGAGI (reference sequence).

Written as DNA, the CDR3 is TGTGCCAGCAGCTCTTCTAGCAGGAGATACAATGAGCAGTTCTTC. Protein product: CASSSSSRRYNEQFF. The chain uses TRBV7-9 and TRBJ2-1; tentative D call: TRBD2 (5 bases). V was cut by 4 bases and J by 4 bases, with 14 bases left in between. The CDR3 extends over 15 amino acids. The germline CDR1 and CDR2 sequences are SEHNR and FQNEAQ (reference sequence).

This clonotype was detected ten times or more. This CDR3 is CASRNKLGTDTQYF. In DNA, the CDR3 is TGTGCCAGCAGGAATAAGTTAGGTACAGATACGCAGTATTTT. The chain carries TRBV28 and TRBJ2-3; D is uncertain. The germline V gene encodes CDR1 MDHEN and CDR2 SYDVKM. Trimming cost V 6 bases and J 3 bases, with 13 bases left between them. The CDR3 extends over 14 amino acids.

The chain couples TRBV4-1 to TRBJ1-5; D not certain. The V gene lost 0 bases and the J gene lost 2 bases, with 11 bases spanning the gap. CDR3 size: 16 residues. Germline CDR1 MGHRA, CDR2 YSYEKL. The CDR3, as DNA: TGCGCCAGCAGCCAAGAAGCCGCAGTCGGCAATCAGCCCCAGCATTTT. Protein sequence: CASSQEAAVGNQPQHF.

The gene calls are TRBV7-8 and TRBJ2-1, with a possible D match to TRBD1 (5 bases). Germline CDR1 is SGHVS and CDR2 is FQNEAQ. The CDR3 covers 13 residues. Trimming removed 3 bases from V and 4 bases from J, with 7 bases in between. The CDR3 here is CASSLDIYNEQFF. In nucleotides, the CDR3 is TGTGCCAGCAGCTTGGACATATACAATGAGCAGTTCTTC.

This clonotype was counted ten times or more. The CDR3 reads CSARDPGLAGAYNEQFF. In DNA form, the CDR3 reads TGCAGTGCTAGAGACCCGGGACTAGCGGGAGCTTACAATGAGCAGTTCTTC. This rearrangement joins TRBV20-1 to TRBJ2-1, with 14 nucleotides matching TRBD2. This CDR3 has 17 residues. V shed 0 bases and J 4 bases; nucleotides not matched to a gene: 5. Per the germline V gene, CDR1 is DFQATT and CDR2 is SNEGSKA (reference sequence).

This clonotype was seen at least ten times. Possible read error: a much larger clone is one base away. This chain uses TRBV18 with TRBJ2-3, with a weak D call TRBD1 (6 bases). Germline V gene sequence: CDR1 KGHSH, CDR2 LQKENI. This CDR3 is 15 amino acids long. The CDR3 region has the DNA TGTGCCAGCTCACCACGGGGGCTCCGAGGGGATACGCACTATTTT. Residues: CASSPRGLRGDTHYF.

This clonotype has a count of ten or more. V gene TRBV29-1 combines with J gene TRBJ2-7, with D perhaps being TRBD1 or TRBD2 (5 bases each). This CDR3 contains 12 residues. CDR1 is SQVTM and CDR2 is ANQGSEA in the germline V gene. Trimming left V 3 bases short and J 4 bases short, with 10 bases between. CDR3 coding DNA: TGCAGCGTTGAGCAGGGAGAATACGAGCAGTACTTC. Protein: CSVEQGEYEQYF.